This TCR beta chain was identified in a study of T cells in narcolepsy (dated 2018 in TCRdb). For the wider study: Patients with narcolepsy type 1 or type 2 (NT1, NT2) were enrolled in the study together with healthy control donors. Autoreactive T cells targeting hypocretin neuron self-antigens (hypocretin, TRIB2) were sought in narcolepsy patients, and TCR Vbeta sequencing was used to track clonotypes in blood and CSF.

The library relied on the immunoSEQ multiplex PCR assay. TCRdb obtained this table from immuneACCESS and retained in-frame rearrangements with V and J assigned. These tables miss some clones; where compared with another copy, unresolved V genes account for less than half of the shortfall, and the remainder is unexplained. Counted in this sample were tens of thousands of clones; around 90% of them appeared once. The ten top clones hold roughly 0.99% of the sample. Overall study results and their limits: Plots that compared CSF and blood CD4+ T cell clonotypes from the same patient highlighted HCRT-specific and TRIB2-specific autoreactive clonotypes. Numbers of sequenced blood memory CD4+ clonotypes were comparable, with averages of approximately 39,000 in patients and fewer than 35,000 in controls. Some blood memory CD4+ repertoires from patients and controls contained no sequences matching autoreactive T cell clones. Autoreactive clonotypes were reported to be detected serially in the blood of the same patients and of different patients, but not in the blood of healthy controls.

About this clone: Its recognized antigen is unknown. No much larger clonotype is one base removed from it; base qualities were not supplied.

From its cysteine to its phenylalanine, the CDR3 spans 13 amino acids. Left in the record is the CDR3 DNA by itself, 39 bases read in frame from the first base. V and J are trimmed by 4 bases and 6 bases, and the gene matches miss 3 bases of the junction. Looking up the germline V gene yields CDR1 MNHEY and CDR2 SVGAGI. Memory CD4+ T cells were sorted ex vivo from peripheral blood of narcolepsy patients and healthy controls for TCR Vbeta sequencing. The receptor was derived from a human donor with narcolepsy. The chain joins TRBV6-5 to TRBJ1-2; 9 bases in the middle match TRBD1. Sample: CD45RA- memory CD4+ T cells from PBMCs. Per the publication, the cell subset or site label means: memory T cells sorted ex vivo from peripheral blood. The CDR3 protein is CASSWDRDNGYTF. The DNA sequence is as follows: TGTGCCAGCAGTTGGGACAGGGATAATGGCTACACCTTC.